The 2 T cell receptor beta chains below come from one sample, sequenced in a study of control samples from healthy donors and cancer patients (dated by TCRdb to the early 2020s). Receptor amplification or capture employed the immunoSEQ multiplex PCR assay. In its TCRdb copy, this immuneACCESS table keeps in-frame sequences only and misses some clones. Where compared with another copy, unresolved V genes explain less than half of these, and the others have no known cause. A total of roughly 120,000 clones appear in this sample, 75% to 90% of them only once. Of the sample, 1.1% falls within the top ten clones. Material for sequencing was PBMCs. The receptors derive from a woman aged 45-59 years with colorectal cancer.

J is TRBJ2-1 and V is TRBV7-6; 11 nucleotides align to TRBD2. Germline V gives CDR1 SGHVS, CDR2 FNYEAQ. The J segment lost 5 bases and the V segment lost 3 bases, leaving 3 bases of the junction unmatched. The CDR3 sequence is 15 residues long. CDR3 region: CASSFPGLADNEQFF. CDR3 DNA sequence: TGTGCCAGCAGCTTTCCGGGACTAGCGGACAATGAGCAGTTCTTC.

The chain combines TRBV19 with TRBJ1-2; 8 bases line up with TRBD1. The ends lost 7 bases at V and 4 bases at J; junction bases unmatched: 11. The CDR3 is 15 residues long. Germline V gene lookup returns CDR1 LNHDA and CDR2 SQIVND (reference sequence). The CDR3 nucleotides read TGTGCCAGTACCTACCAGGGGGCGCCGGGCTATGGCTACACCTTC. Translation: CASTYQGAPGYGYTF.